This T cell receptor (beta chain) was identified during a study of cytomegalovirus exposure and HLA in healthy donors. Notes on the study in general: Most CMV-associated TCR beta chains appeared HLA-restricted in a later analysis.

The PCR made use of 60 Vbeta and 13 Jbeta primers. The table came from immunoSEQ multiplex PCR; TCRdb's copy has only in-frame clones and leaves some out. The sample contains roughly 160,000 clones, around 80% of which appear only once. This clone was counted only a few times. Its specificity is unknown. The TCR sequence derives from a male donor in good health and CMV-seronegative. The sample consisted of PBMCs.

The CDR3 reads CASSLRAGELFF. In nucleotides, the CDR3 is TGTGCCAGCAGCTTAAGAGCTGGGGAGCTGTTTTTT. V and J are TRBV7-2 and TRBJ2-2; D call uncertain. This CDR3 has 12 amino acids. Between the trimmed V and J ends, which lost 2 bases and 8 bases, there was a span of 6 bases. Per the germline V gene, CDR1 is SGHTA and CDR2 is FQGNSA.